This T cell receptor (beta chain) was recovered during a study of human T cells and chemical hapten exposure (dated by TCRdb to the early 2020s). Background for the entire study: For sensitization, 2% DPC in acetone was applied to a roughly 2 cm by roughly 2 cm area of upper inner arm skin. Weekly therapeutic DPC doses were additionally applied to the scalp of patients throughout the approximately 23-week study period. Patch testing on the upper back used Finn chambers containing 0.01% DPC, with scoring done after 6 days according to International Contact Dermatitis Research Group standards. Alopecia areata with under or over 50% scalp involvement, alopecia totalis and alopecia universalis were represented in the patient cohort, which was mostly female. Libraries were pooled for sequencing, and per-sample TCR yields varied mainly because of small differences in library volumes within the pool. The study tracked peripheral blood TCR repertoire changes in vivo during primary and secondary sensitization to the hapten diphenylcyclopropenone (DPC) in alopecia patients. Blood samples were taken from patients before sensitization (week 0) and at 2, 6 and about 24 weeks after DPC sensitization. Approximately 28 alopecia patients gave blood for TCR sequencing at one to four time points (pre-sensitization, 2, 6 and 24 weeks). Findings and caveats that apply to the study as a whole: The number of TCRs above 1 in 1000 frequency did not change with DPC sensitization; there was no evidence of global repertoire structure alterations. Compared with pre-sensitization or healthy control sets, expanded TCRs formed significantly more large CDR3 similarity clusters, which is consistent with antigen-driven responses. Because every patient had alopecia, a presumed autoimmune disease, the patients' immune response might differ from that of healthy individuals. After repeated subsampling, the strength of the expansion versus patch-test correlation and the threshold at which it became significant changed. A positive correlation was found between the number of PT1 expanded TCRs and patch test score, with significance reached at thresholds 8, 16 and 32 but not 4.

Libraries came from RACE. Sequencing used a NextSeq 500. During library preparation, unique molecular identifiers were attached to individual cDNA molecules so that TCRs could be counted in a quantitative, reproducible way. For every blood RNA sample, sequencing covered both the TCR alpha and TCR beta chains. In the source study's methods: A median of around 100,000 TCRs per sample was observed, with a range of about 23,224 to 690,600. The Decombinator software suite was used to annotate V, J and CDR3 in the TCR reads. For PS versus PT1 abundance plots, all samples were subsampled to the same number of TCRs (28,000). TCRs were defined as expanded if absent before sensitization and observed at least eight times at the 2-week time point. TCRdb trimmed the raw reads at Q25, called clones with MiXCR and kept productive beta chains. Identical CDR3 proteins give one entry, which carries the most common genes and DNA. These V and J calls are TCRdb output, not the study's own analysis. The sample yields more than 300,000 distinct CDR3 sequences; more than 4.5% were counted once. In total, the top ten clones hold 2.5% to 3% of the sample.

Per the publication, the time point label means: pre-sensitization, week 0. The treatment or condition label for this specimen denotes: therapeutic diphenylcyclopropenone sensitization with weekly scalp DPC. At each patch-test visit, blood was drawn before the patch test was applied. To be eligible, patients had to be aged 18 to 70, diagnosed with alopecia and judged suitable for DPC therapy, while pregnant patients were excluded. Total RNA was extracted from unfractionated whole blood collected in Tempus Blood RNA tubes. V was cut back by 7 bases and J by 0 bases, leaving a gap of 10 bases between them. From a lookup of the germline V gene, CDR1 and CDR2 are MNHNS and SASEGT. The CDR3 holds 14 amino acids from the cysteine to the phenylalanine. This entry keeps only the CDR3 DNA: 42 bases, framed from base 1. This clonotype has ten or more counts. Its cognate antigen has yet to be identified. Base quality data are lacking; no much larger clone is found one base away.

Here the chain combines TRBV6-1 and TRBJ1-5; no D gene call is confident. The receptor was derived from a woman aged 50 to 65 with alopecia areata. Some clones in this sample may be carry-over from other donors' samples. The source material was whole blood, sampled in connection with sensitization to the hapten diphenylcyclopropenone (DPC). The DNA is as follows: TGTGCCAGCACCCGACGCAATAGCAATCAGCCCCAGCATTTT. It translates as CASTRRNSNQPQHF.